This TCR beta chain was sequenced during a study of T cell responses to AZD1222 COVID-19 vaccine. Notes on the study in general: Among the donors, most were white British and more were female, and clonal diversity was possibly underestimated. The study found vaccine-associated CD4 TCRs spanning spike, dominant at 160-218 and 743-854. Spike-specific TCR breadth and depth both grew after two AZD1222 doses. Baseline serostatus was positive in only six or seven AZD1222 recipients.

As regards this clone: Its antigen is currently unknown.

Assay used: immunoSEQ multiplex PCR; TCRdb lists only in-frame clones, some missing. The repertoire consists of more than 120,000 clones, with 85% to 95% occurring once and the leading ten covering around 4.7%. V lost 1 base to trimming and J lost 3 bases, with 10 bases between them. This CDR3 region has 14 residues. CDR1 and CDR2 from the germline V gene are SGHDT and YYEEEE. The gene calls are TRBV5-6 and TRBJ1-1, with D unresolved. This receptor was taken from an adult in good health. The sample was peripheral blood, taken on day 0 of AZD1222 vaccination. The CDR3 bases are TGTGCCAGCAGCTTGTTAGGAGAGGACACTGAAGCTTTCTTT. Translation gives CASSLLGEDTEAFF.